The present T cell receptor (beta chain) was sequenced within a study of blood T cell repertoires in COVID-19. On the study more broadly: The study drew acute and convalescent COVID-19 samples from the United States, Italy and Spain. Sources were T cells, B-cell-depleted T cells, or PBMCs; the material itself was cDNA or gDNA.

Original processing notes: Reference gene primers were amplified, and this amplification served to estimate nucleated cell counts. The protocol was immunoSEQ multiplex PCR, while the TCRdb copy is restricted to in-frame clones and leaves out a portion. Clone size and V and J calls were adopted from that table, with D and trimming inferred from the DNA. Seen here are some 63,000 clones, roughly 85% observed once, and the top ten hold approximately 16%. The specimen was peripheral blood. This receptor was taken from a human donor in a cohort sampled during active COVID-19.

For the CDR3, the DNA is TGTGCCAGCAGTGCCGGACAAGTACAAGAGACCCAGTACTTC. Translation: CASSAGQVQETQYF. J is TRBJ2-5 and V is TRBV6-2 or TRBV6-3, with D maybe TRBD1 (5 bases). This CDR3 comprises 14 residues. V was shortened by 5 bases and J by 2 bases, with 12 bases between the two germline ends. The germline CDR1 and CDR2 sequences are MNHEY and SVGEGT.